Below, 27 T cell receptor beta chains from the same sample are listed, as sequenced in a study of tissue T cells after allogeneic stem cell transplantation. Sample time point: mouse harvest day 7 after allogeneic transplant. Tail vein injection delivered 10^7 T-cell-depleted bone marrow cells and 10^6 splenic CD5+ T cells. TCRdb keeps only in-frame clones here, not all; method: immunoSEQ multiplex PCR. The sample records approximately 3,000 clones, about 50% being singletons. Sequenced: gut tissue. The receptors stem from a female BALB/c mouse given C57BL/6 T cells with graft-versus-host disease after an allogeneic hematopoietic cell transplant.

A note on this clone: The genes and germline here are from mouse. The CDR3 loop reads CASSFGGYEQYF. CDR3 bases read: TGTGCCAGCAGTTTCGGGGGCTATGAACAGTAC. The rearrangement joins TRBV14 to TRBJ2-7, with D tentatively TRBD1 or TRBD2 (5 bases each). The CDR3 end is not reached by the read, which stops 1 residue before it; the germline J gene fills it in. The length of the CDR3 is 12 residues. The V end was cut by 1 base, the J end by 3 bases, with 5 bases between. Germline V gene data show CDR1 as SGHDT and CDR2 as FRDEAV.

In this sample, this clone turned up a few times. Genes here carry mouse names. The chain's CDR3 is CASSLSGQANSDYTF. The DNA read from the CDR3 is TGTGCCAGCAGTCTGAGTGGACAGGCAAACTCCGACTACACC. This chain uses TRBV26 with TRBJ1-2; 7 positions agree with TRBD1. Read data end 1 residue before the CDR3 end; the end is taken from the germline J gene. The length of the CDR3 is 15 residues. The germline CDR1 and CDR2 sequences are KGHPV and FQNQEV (reference sequence). With 2 bases clipped from V and 0 bases from J, the junction kept 3 bases outside the gene matches. Together with reference TRBV26 and TRBJ1-2, the CDR3 gives the full variable domain: NSKVIQTPRYLVKGQGQKAKMRCIPEKGHPVVFWYQQNKNNEFKFLINFQNQEVLQQIDMTEKRFSAECPSNSPCSLEIQSSEAGDSALYLCASSLSGQANSDYTFGSGTRLLVI.

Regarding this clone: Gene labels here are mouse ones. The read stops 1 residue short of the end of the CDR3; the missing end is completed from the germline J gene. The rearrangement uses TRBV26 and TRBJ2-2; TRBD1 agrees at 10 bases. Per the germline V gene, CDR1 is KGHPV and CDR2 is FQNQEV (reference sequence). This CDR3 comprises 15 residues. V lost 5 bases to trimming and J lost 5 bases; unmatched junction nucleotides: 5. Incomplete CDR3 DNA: TGTGCCAGCAGTTCGGGACAGGGGAGGACCGGGCAGCTCTAC. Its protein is CASSSGQGRTGQLY. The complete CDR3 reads CASSSGQGRTGQLYF. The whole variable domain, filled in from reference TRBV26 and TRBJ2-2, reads NSKVIQTPRYLVKGQGQKAKMRCIPEKGHPVVFWYQQNKNNEFKFLINFQNQEVLQQIDMTEKRFSAECPSNSPCSLEIQSSEAGDSALYLCASSSGQGRTGQLYFGEGSKLTVL.

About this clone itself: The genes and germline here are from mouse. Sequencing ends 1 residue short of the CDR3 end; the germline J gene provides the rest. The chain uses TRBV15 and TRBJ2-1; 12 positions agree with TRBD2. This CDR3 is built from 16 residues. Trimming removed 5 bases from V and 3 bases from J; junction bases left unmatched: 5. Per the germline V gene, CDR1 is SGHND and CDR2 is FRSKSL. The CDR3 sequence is CASSPGTGGSYAEQFF. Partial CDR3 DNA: TGTGCCAGCAGTCCCGGGACTGGGGGGTCCTATGCTGAGCAGTTC.

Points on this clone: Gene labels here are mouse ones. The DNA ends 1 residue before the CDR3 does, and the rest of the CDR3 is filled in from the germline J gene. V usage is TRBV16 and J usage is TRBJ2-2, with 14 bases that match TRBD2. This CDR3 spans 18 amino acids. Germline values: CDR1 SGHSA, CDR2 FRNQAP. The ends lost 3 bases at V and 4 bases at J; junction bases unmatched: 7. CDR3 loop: CASSFRDWGGRFTGQLYF. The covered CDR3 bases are TGTGCAAGCAGCTTTCGGGACTGGGGGGGCCGTTTCACCGGGCAGCTCTAC. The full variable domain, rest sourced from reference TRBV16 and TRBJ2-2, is NAGVIQTPRHKVTGKGQEATLWCEPISGHSAVFWYRQTIVQGLEFLTYFRNQAPIDDSGMPKERFSAQMPNQSHSTLKIQSTQPQDSAVYLCASSFRDWGGRFTGQLYFGEGSKLTVL.

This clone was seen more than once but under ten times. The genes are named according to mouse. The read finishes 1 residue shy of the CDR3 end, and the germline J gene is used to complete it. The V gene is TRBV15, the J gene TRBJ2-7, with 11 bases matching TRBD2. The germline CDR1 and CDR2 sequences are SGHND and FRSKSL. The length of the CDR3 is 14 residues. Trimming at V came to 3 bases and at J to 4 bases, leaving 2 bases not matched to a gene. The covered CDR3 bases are TGTGCCAGCAGTTTGAGACTGGGGGGGTATGAACAGTAC. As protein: CASSLRLGGYEQY. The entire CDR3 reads CASSLRLGGYEQYF.

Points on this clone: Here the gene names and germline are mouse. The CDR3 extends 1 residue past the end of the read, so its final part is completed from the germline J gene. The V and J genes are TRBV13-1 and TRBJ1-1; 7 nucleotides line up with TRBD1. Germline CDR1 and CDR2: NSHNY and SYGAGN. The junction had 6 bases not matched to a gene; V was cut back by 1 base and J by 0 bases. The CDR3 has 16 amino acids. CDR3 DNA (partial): TGTGCCAGCAGTGATCACAGGGGCGGGGCAAACACAGAAGTCTTC. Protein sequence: CASSDHRGGANTEVF. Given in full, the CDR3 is CASSDHRGGANTEVFF.

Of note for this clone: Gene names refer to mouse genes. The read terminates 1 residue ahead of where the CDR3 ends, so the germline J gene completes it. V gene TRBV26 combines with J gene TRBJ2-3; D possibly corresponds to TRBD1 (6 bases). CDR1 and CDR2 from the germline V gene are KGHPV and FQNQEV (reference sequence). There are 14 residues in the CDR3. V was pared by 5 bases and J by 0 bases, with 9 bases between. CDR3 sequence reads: CASSSDSSAETLYF. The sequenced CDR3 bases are TGTGCCAGCAGTTCGGACAGTAGTGCAGAAACGCTGTAT.

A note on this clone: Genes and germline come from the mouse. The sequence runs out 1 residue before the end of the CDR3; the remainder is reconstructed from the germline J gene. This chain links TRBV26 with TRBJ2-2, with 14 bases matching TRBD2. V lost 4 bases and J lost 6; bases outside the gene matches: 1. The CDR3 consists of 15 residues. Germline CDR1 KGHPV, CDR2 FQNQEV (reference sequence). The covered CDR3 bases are TGTGCCAGCAGTCCGGGACTGGGGGGGCCCGGGCAGCTCTAC. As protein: CASSPGLGGPGQLY. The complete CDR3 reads CASSPGLGGPGQLYF.

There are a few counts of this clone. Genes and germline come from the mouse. This chain's CDR3 is CASSLTGANERLFF. CDR3 DNA (partial): TGTGCCAGCAGCCTGACAGGGGCCAACGAAAGATTATTT. The chain carries TRBV4 and TRBJ1-4, with 8 bases aligning to TRBD1. The DNA ends 1 residue before the CDR3 does, and the rest of the CDR3 is filled in from the germline J gene. The CDR3 spans 14 residues. V was pared by 5 bases and J by 3 bases, with 2 bases of the junction left unmatched. Germline assignment: CDR1 LGHDT and CDR2 YNNKQL (reference sequence).

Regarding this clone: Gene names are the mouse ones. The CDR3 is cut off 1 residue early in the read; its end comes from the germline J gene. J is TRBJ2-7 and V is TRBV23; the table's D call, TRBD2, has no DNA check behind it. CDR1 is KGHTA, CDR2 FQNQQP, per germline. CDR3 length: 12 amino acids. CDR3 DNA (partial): TGCTCCAGCATGACTGGGCCCTATGAACAGTAC. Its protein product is CSSMTGPYEQY. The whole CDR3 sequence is CSSMTGPYEQYF. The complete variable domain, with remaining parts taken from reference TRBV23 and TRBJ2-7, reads DAAVTQKPRYLIKMKGQEAEMKCIPEKGHTAVFWYQQKQSKELKFLIYFQNQQPLDQIDMVKERFSAVCPSSSLCSLGIRTCEAEDSALYLCSSMTGPYEQYFGPGTRLTVL.

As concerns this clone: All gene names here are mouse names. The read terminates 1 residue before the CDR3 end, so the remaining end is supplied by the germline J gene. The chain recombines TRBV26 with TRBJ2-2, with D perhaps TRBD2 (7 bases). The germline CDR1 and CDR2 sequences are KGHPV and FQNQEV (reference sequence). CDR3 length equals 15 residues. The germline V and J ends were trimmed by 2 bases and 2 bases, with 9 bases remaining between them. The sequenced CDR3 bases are TGTGCCAGCAGTCTGGGGGGGCAGAACACCGGGCAGCTCTAC. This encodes CASSLGGQNTGQLY. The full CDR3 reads CASSLGGQNTGQLYF.

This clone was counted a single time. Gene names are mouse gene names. The CDR3 DNA, read in part, is TGTGCCAGCTCTCCCGGGACAGGGCAAGACACCCAGTAC. Its translation: CASSPGTGQDTQY. The complete CDR3 reads CASSPGTGQDTQYF. The chain links TRBV12-2 to TRBJ2-5, with 9 bases aligning to TRBD1. The read falls 1 residue short of the CDR3 end, and the missing part is taken from the germline J gene. The CDR3 contains 14 residues. CDR1 and CDR2 from the germline V gene are SGHLS and HYDKME. Trimming at V came to 2 bases and at J to 3 bases, leaving 2 bases not matched to a gene.

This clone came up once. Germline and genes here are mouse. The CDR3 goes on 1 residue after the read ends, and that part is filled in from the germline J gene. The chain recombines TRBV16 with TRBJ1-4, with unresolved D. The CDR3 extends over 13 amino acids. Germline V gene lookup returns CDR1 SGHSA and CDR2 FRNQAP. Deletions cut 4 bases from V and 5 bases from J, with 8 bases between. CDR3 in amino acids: CASSSPTNERLFF. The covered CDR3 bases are TGTGCAAGCAGCTCCCCCACTAACGAAAGATTATTT.

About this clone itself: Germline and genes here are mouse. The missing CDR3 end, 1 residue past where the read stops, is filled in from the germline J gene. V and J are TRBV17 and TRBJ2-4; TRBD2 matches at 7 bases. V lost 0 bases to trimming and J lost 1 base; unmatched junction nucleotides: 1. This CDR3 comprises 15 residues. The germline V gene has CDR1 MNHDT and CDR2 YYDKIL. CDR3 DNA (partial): TGTGCTAGCAGTAGAGATCTGGGGGGTCAAAACACCTTGTAC. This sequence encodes CASSRDLGGQNTLY. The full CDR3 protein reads CASSRDLGGQNTLYF.

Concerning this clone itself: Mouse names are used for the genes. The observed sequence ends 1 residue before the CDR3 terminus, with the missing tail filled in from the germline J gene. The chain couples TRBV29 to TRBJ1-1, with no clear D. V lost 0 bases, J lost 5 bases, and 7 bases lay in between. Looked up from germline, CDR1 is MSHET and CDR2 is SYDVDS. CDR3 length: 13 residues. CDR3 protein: CASSLSEQTEVFF. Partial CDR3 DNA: TGTGCTAGCAGTTTATCGGAGCAGACAGAAGTCTTC.

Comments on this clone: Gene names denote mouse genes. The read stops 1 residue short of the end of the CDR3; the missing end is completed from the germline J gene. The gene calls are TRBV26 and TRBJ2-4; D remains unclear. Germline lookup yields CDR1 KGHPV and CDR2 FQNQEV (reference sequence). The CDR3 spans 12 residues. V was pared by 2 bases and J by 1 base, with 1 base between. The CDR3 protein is CASSLGQNTLYF. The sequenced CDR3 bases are TGTGCCAGCAGTCTGGGTCAAAACACCTTGTAC.

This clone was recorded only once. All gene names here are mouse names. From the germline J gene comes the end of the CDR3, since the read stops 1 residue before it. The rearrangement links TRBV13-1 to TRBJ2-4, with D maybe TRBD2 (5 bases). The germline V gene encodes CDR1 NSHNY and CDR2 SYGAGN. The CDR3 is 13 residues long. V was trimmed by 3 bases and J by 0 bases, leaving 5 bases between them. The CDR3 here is CASSGTSQNTLYF. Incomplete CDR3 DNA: TGTGCCAGCAGTGGGACTAGTCAAAACACCTTGTAC.

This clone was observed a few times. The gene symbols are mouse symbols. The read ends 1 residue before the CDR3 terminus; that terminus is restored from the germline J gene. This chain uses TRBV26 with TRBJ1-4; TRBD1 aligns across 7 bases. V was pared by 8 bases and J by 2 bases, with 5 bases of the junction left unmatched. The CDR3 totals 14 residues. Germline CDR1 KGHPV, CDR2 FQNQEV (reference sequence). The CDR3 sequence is CASARDRSNERLFF. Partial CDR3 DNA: TGTGCCAGCGCCCGGGACAGATCCAACGAAAGATTATTT. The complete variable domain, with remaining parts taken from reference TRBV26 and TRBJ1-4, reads NSKVIQTPRYLVKGQGQKAKMRCIPEKGHPVVFWYQQNKNNEFKFLINFQNQEVLQQIDMTEKRFSAECPSNSPCSLEIQSSEAGDSALYLCASARDRSNERLFFGHGTKLSVL.

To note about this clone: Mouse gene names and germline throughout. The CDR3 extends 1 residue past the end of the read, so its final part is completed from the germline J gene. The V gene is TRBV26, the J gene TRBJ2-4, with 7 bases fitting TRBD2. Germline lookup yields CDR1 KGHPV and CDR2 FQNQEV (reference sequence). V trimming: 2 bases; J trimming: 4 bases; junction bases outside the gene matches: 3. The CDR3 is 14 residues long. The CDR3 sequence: CASSLGGGENTLYF. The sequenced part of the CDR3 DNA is TGTGCCAGCAGTCTGGGCGGGGGGGAAAACACCTTGTAC.

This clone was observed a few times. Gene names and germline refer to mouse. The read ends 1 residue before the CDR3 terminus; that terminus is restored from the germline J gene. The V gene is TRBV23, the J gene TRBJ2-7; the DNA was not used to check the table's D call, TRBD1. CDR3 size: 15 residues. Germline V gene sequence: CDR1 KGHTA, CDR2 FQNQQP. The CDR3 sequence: CSSSQLTGSSYEQYF. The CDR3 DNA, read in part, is TGCTCCAGCAGTCAATTGACAGGGAGCTCCTATGAACAGTAC.

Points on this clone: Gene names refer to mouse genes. The DNA read from the CDR3 is TGTGCCAGCAGTTGGGCGGACACCGGGCAGCTCTAC. Amino acid sequence: CASSWADTGQLY. The whole CDR3 sequence is CASSWADTGQLYF. This chain links TRBV26 with TRBJ2-2; D gene ambiguous. Read coverage stops 1 residue before the CDR3 terminus; the germline J gene supplies the remainder. The CDR3 sequence is 13 residues long. The germline V gene has CDR1 KGHPV and CDR2 FQNQEV (reference sequence). The V and J ends lost 5 bases and 3 bases respectively, with 7 bases between them.

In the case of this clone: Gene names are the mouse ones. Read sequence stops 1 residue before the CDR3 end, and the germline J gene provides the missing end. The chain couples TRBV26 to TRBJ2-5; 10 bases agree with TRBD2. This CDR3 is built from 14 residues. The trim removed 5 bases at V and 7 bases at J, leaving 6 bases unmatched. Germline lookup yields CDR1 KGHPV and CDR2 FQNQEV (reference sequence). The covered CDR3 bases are TGTGCCAGCAGTTCGGGACTGGGGAGGAACACCCAGTAC. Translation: CASSSGLGRNTQY. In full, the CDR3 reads CASSSGLGRNTQYF.

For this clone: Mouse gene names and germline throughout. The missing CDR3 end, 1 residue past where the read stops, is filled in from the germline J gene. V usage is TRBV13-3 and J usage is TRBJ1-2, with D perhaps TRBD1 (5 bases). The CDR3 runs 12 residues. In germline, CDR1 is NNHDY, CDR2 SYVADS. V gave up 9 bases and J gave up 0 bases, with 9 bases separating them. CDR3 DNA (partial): TGTGCCAAACAGGCTACAAACTCCGACTACACC. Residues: CAKQATNSDYT. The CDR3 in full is CAKQATNSDYTF.

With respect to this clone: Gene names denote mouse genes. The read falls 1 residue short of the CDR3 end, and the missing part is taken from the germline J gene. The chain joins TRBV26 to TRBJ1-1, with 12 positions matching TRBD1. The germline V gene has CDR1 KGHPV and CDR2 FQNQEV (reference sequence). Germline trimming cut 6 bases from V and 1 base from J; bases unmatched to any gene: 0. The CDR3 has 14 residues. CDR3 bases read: TGTGCCAGCAGGGGACAGGGGGCGAACACAGAAGTCTTC. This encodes CASRGQGANTEVF. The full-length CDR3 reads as CASRGQGANTEVFF.

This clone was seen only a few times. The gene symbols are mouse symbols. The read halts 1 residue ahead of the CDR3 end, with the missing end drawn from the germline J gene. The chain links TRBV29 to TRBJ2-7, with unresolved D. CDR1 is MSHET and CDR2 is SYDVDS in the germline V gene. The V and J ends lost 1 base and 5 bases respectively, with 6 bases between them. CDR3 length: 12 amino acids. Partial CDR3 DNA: TGTGCTAGCAGTTTATATAGGGATGAACAGTAC. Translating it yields CASSLYRDEQY. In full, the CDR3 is CASSLYRDEQYF.

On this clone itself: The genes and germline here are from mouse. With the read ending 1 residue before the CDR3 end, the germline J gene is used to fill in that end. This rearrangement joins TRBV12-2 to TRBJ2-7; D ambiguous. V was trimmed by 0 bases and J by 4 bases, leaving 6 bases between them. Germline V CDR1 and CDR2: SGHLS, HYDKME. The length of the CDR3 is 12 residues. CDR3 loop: CASSLAHYEQYF. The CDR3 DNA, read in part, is TGTGCCAGCTCTCTCGCACATTATGAACAGTAC.